A single TCR beta chain is shown here with its context. It has no known antigen specificity. No clone much larger than this one lies a single base away; base qualities are absent. The data belong to a study of cytomegalovirus exposure and HLA in healthy donors (dated by TCRdb to about 2017). Regarding the study in general: According to an earlier analysis of several hundred of the donors, about 190 million T cells yielded over 90 million unique TCR beta sequences and 250 to 350 Gb of sequence data. Around 320 gigabases of sequencing data and some 85 million unique TCR sequences were included in an early release covering several hundred HLA-typed donors. The genetic ancestry cluster associated with self-reported Caucasian donors included over 80% of the roughly 400 genotyped donors. The study aimed to test whether cataloging public T cell receptors could reveal signatures of past pathogen exposure. Using immunosequencing, the study profiled T cell repertoires from 500 to 800 subjects and related those repertoires to cytomegalovirus serostatus. Along with the roughly 700-subject first cohort, a separate validation cohort of about 110 different subjects was used. To predict cytomegalovirus infection status, the study combined high-throughput TCR immunosequencing, statistical association of individual TCRs with disease status, and machine learning. A later analysis re-examined previously published TCR beta repertoires from around 670 donors and added high-resolution HLA genotyping to investigate patterns of TCR occurrence. Rather than drawing on any new phenotypic data, the later analysis identified candidate immune exposures from TCR beta sequences and the way those sequences occurred across donors. An earlier analysis of several hundred of the donors used high-throughput TCR beta sequencing to judge whether each TCR beta V gene segment behaved as functional or pseudogenic. Donor age, sex, ethnicity and CMV serostatus were compiled alongside the repertoire data. A later genetic analysis used genome-wide SNP genotypes for about three fifths of the 666 donors, treating that subset as a discovery cohort. All discovery cohort repertoires had been generated using a single sequencing platform. HLA typing included class I and class II loci at four-digit resolution. The number of typed donors differed by locus: roughly 629-640 for A, B, C, DRB1 and DQB1; approximately 520 for DQA1; fewer than 610 for DPA1; and some 450 for DPB1. Four or five DR-DQ haplotypes were handled as single units for association and clustering, since linkage in the cohort was strong. Among some 410 genotyped donors of the cohort, an average of about 240,000 unique TCR beta nucleotide sequences was sequenced per donor, of which about 19% were non-productive.

What the study reported, not specific to this receptor: Sequencing depth was assumed to be roughly uniform across donors in the presence/absence analyses, though that assumption may not hold. In a later analysis, TCR association rates were found to vary across HLA loci, with the most associated TCRs seen for DRB1 alleles and the fewest for HLA-C alleles. In vitro tests confirmed that a few of the cytomegalovirus-associated TCR beta chains recognize cytomegalovirus antigens. The 87-base-pair reads could not distinguish some IMGT-functional V segments, including TRBV6-2 and TRBV6-3, so those segments were excluded. The study gave a list of more than 150 TCR beta chains associated with cytomegalovirus. At a false discovery rate of 0.05, a later analysis linked 16,951 TCR beta sequences to specific HLA alleles. V-gene and J-gene trimming of TCR beta chains was associated with a missense DCLRE1C variant in a later genetic analysis, and the association was replicated in an independent cohort. Linkage disequilibrium might explain the correlated functional status among segregating V segments, but an unknown experimental factor could not be excluded. Cytomegalovirus status was reported to be diagnosed by the classifier with high specificity and sensitivity in both the original and validation cohorts. When HLA alleles, especially DR and DQ, strongly co-occurred, TCR associations were difficult to assign to individual alleles. Compared with equally common non-associated chains, HLA-associated TCR beta chains in a later analysis were more clonally expanded and had lower generation probabilities. Compared with the approximately 720-donor mean, donors in an Asian-associated ancestry cluster had fewer N-insertions in productive TCRs, according to a later genetic analysis. In an earlier analysis of 450 to 750 of the donors, most TCR beta V segments appeared in productive rearrangements about 87% or about 30% of the time, broadly matching IMGT annotations. Immune exposure information for the cohort was limited to CMV serostatus. The sequencing pipeline was judged likely to have produced a cluster of highly shared sequence variants as a technical artifact. According to a later analysis, most CMV-associated TCR beta chains appeared to be HLA-restricted, and the HLA associations seemed to be driven largely by CMV exposure. In this cohort, only TCR beta chains were sequenced, and detectable features were limited by the absence of alpha or paired-chain data. A further reported finding was that TCR beta sequences accurately predicted the HLA-A and HLA-B alleles for most subjects in the first cohort. According to a later analysis, parvovirus B19, influenza, CMV and Epstein-Barr virus appeared linked to several top co-occurrence clusters. Because counts were too low, some 16 rarely observed V segments, including chromosome 9 orphons, were excluded from the earlier analysis of 587 of the donors. Because HLA typing was unavailable for some donors at each locus, only the typed subset was used in association tests. While some public TCRs were present in many individuals, most TCR sequences turned up only very rarely across donors. It was suggested by the authors that the approach could potentially be generalized to other disease states and immunological phenotypes.

Receptors were amplified or captured by the immunoSEQ multiplex PCR assay. For the multiplex PCR, a mixture combining 60 forward primers for TCR Vbeta segments and 13 reverse primers for TCR Jbeta segments was used. A multiplex PCR assay on genomic DNA amplified the CDR3 region of rearranged TCR beta genes. On the Illumina HiSeq System, the amplified TCR beta libraries were sequenced as 87-base-pair reads. Concerning the study's data processing: Across the roughly 640 repertoires, a later analysis counted tens of millions of unique TCR beta chains, some 11 million of which were shared by at least two donors. Raw reads were error-corrected and collapsed into unique sequences by a nearest-neighbor algorithm in which closely related sequences were merged to remove PCR and sequencing errors. To assign V, D and J gene segments, CDR3 sequences were aligned to IMGT reference sequences. For a sequence to be retained, at least a six-nucleotide match to both a V gene segment and a J gene segment was required. Rearrangements were called productive when the CDR3 lacked stop codons and stayed in frame with V and J; all others were non-productive. CDR3 was defined by IMGT convention, running from the second conserved V-encoded cysteine to the conserved J-encoded phenylalanine. In an earlier analysis of approximately 590 of the donors, sequences lacking an unambiguous match to a single V gene segment were excluded. An earlier analysis of almost 600 of the donors classified V segments as functional when productive rearrangements were above 56.7% and as segregating when the standard deviation between donors was above 5%. A statistical classification framework was built to diagnose cytomegalovirus status from the catalog of TCR beta chain sequences. V and J gene assignment, in a later analysis, came from comparing TCR nucleotide sequences with IMGT/GENE-DB human TR gene sequences. A later analysis assigned CDR3 sequences and most-parsimonious VDJ recombination scenarios with the TCRdist pipeline. In a later analysis, each TCR beta chain was defined by its CDR3 amino acid sequence together with its V-gene family, and reads without a unique V-gene family were excluded. A later analysis removed 592 highly shared, low-generation-probability nucleotide sequences to deal with suspected cross-contamination and a sequencing artifact. In a later analysis, a clonal expansion index was calculated for each public chain from normalized within-repertoire ranks of inferred template counts. A later analysis computed generation probabilities with a VDJ recombination model fitted to out-of-frame rearrangements, and checked the results against IGoR. In a later analysis, TCR-TCR, TCR-HLA and TCR-CMV co-occurrence was scored with hypergeometric tests, and a repertoire-size bias correction was applied to TCR pairs. In a later analysis, false discovery rates were estimated by permuting HLA or CMV assignments 20 times. In a later analysis, co-occurring TCRs were grouped using DBSCAN, with TCRdist sequence similarity added in when clustering inside HLA-allele-positive subsets. Repertoires with fewer than 30,000 or more than 120,000 public chains, plus five repertoires with anomalous nucleotide sharing, were excluded from co-occurrence clustering. TCRdb's version of the immuneACCESS table is confined to in-frame rearrangements and falls short of the full clone set. An unresolved V gene accounts for under half of the shortfall where checked; the remainder is of unknown origin. The V and J calls and the clone size are those of that table, but D and trimming were determined from the DNA. The sample table lists some 140,000 clones, under 85% of them with a count of one. Approximately 2.8% of the sample lies in the top ten.

The cohort comprised 670 or so healthy bone marrow donors. All cohort members were sampled while nominally healthy, although unrecorded immune exposures were likely present. The donor was CMV seronegative and was included in the group of a few hundred seronegative cohort members. A peripheral blood sample was provided by each donor, and peripheral blood mononuclear cells were used for TCR beta sequencing. Genomic DNA extraction from the blood cell samples was performed with the Qiagen DNeasy Blood Extraction Kit. Based on the germline V gene (reference sequence), the CDR1 and CDR2 sequences are LNHNV and YYDKDF. V is pared back by 3 bases and J by 3 bases, with 10 bases lying between the germline termini. Reading from cysteine to phenylalanine, the CDR3 counts 14 amino acids. Only the CDR3 region is kept as DNA, spanning 42 bases read in frame from base 1.

The sequence came from a man between 18 and 35 years old in good health and CMV-seronegative. The chain is encoded by TRBV15 joined to TRBJ2-3; the D gene is perhaps TRBD1, from 6 matching bases. Sequenced sample: PBMCs. The CDR3 reads CATSSGQGTDTQYF. The sequenced DNA is TGTGCCACCAGCAGTGGTCAGGGGACAGATACGCAGTATTTT.